The 25 T cell receptor beta chains below come from one sample, sequenced in a study of T cell responses to AZD1222 COVID-19 vaccine. Libraries were prepared by immunoSEQ multiplex PCR; TCRdb keeps only in-frame clonotypes and omits some of them. The table shows over 110,000 clones, with about 90% occurring only once. Sequenced here: peripheral blood, sampled on day 0 of AZD1222 vaccination. All receptors come from an adult in good health.

This clone was detected ten times or more. The CDR3 sequence: CASSLQDGYEQYF. CDR3 DNA sequence: TGTGCCAGCAGTTTACAGGACGGCTACGAGCAGTACTTC. The genes are TRBV12-3 or TRBV12-4 and TRBJ2-7; no definite D call. The length of the CDR3 is 13 residues. Trimming cost V 2 bases and J 3 bases, with 8 bases left between them.

The J gene is TRBJ1-2, the V gene TRBV28, with 10 bases fitting TRBD1. Germline loops: CDR1 MDHEN, CDR2 SYDVKM. With 4 bases clipped from V and 8 bases from J, the junction kept 10 bases outside the gene matches. This CDR3 region has 15 residues. In nucleotides, the CDR3 is TGTGCCAGCAGTTCACCGGGACAGGGGAAGGAGGGCTACACCTTC. This translates into CASSSPGQGKEGYTF.

This chain uses TRBV15 with TRBJ1-6; possible D gene TRBD1, 6 bases. CDR3 length: 14 residues. V dropped 4 bases and J dropped 10 bases, with 14 bases sitting between them. Germline V gene sequence: CDR1 LNHNV, CDR2 YYDKDF (reference sequence). CDR3 loop: CATSMRGGQSPLHF. The CDR3 DNA reads TGTGCCACCAGCATGAGGGGGGGGCAGTCACCCCTCCACTTT.

This rearrangement joins TRBV6-5 to TRBJ1-4; TRBD1 matches 8 bases. J was trimmed by 8 bases and V by 6 bases; bases with no gene match: 8. CDR1 is MNHEY and CDR2 is SVGAGI in the germline V gene. CDR3 size: 14 residues. CDR3 region: CASSKQGGAEKLFF. The CDR3 bases are TGTGCCAGCAGCAAACAGGGGGGTGCGGAAAAACTGTTTTTT.

This clone appeared a single time. The CDR3 is CASSYSIGRARYEQYF. DNA for the CDR3: TGTGCCAGCAGTTACTCGATCGGCCGGGCGCGATACGAGCAGTACTTC. This chain joins TRBV6-5 and TRBJ2-7; D not certain. V was clipped by 0 bases and J by 4 bases, with 16 bases between them. Per the germline V gene, CDR1 is MNHEY and CDR2 is SVGAGI. The CDR3 spans 16 residues.

The chain employs TRBV19 and TRBJ2-2; perhaps TRBD1 as D (6 bases). V lost 7 bases and J 2 bases, leaving 11 bases between the germline ends. The length of the CDR3 is 14 residues. Germline CDR1 is LNHDA and CDR2 is SQIVND (reference sequence). CDR3 sequence reads: CASTPGQNTGELFF. The CDR3 DNA reads as TGTGCCAGTACCCCGGGACAAAACACCGGGGAGCTGTTTTTT.

The chain recombines TRBV13 with TRBJ2-1, with D possibly matching TRBD2 (5 bases). CDR1 is PRHDT, CDR2 FYEKMQ, per germline (reference sequence). V was pared by 1 base and J by 9 bases, with 10 bases between. The CDR3 has 13 amino acids. Here the CDR3 DNA reads TGTGCCAGCAGCTTAGAGGAGGCTTCTGAGCAGTTCTTC. It specifies CASSLEEASEQFF.

J is TRBJ1-2 and V is TRBV7-2; a possible D gene is TRBD1 (5 bases). Germline V gene sequence: CDR1 SGHTA, CDR2 FQGNSA. The CDR3 spans 15 residues. The V and J ends lost 5 bases and 4 bases respectively, with 17 bases between them. CDR3 sequence reads: CASSPIGGGGYGYTF. In nucleotides, the CDR3 is TGTGCCAGCAGCCCCATCGGGGGAGGTGGCTATGGCTACACCTTC.

The chain employs TRBV29-1 and TRBJ2-7; no clear D gene. The V gene's germline CDR1 is SQVTM and CDR2 ANQGSEA. The V and J ends lost 3 bases and 4 bases respectively, with 7 bases between them. CDR3 length equals 11 residues. The CDR3 DNA reads as TGCAGCGTTGAGAGTGTGTACGAGCAGTACTTC. Translating gives CSVESVYEQYF.

The J gene is TRBJ2-7, the V gene TRBV28, with D tentatively TRBD2 (7 bases). Germline V gene sequence: CDR1 MDHEN, CDR2 SYDVKM. V shed 3 bases and J shed 2 bases, with 8 bases lying between them. CDR3 length equals 13 residues. The DNA for the CDR3 is TGTGCCAGCAGTTTGGGGGGGCCCTACGAGCAGTACTTC. This codes for CASSLGGPYEQYF.

The chain recombines TRBV24-1 with TRBJ1-2; 8 bases match TRBD1. CDR3 length: 16 amino acids. Germline trimming cut 6 bases from V and 7 bases from J; bases unmatched to any gene: 15. The germline CDR1 and CDR2 sequences are KGHDR and SFDVKD. CDR3 in amino acids: CATSYKPARGRSGYTF. The CDR3 DNA sequence: TGTGCCACCAGTTACAAGCCCGCCAGGGGGCGAAGTGGCTACACCTTC.

The sample holds one count of this clone. The J gene is TRBJ1-2, the V gene TRBV19; perhaps TRBD1 as D (6 bases). The V end lost 5 bases, the J end lost 4 bases, and 29 bases lay between the germline ends. The CDR3 has 19 amino acids. Germline CDR1 LNHDA, CDR2 SQIVND (reference sequence). The CDR3 DNA is TGTGCCAGTAGTTTATTCGGGTCCATCCTGGAACAGGGCCTCTATGGCTACACCTTC. As protein: CASSLFGSILEQGLYGYTF.

V gene TRBV19 combines with J gene TRBJ2-1; 7 bases are a match to TRBD2. The germline V gene encodes CDR1 LNHDA and CDR2 SQIVND (reference sequence). The CDR3 covers 17 residues. V lost 0 bases to trimming and J lost 0 bases; unmatched junction nucleotides: 5. The CDR3 DNA reads as TGTGCCAGTAGTATAGATGTAGCTAGCGGCTCCTACAATGAGCAGTTCTTC. This gives the protein CASSIDVASGSYNEQFF.

The J gene is TRBJ2-1, the V gene TRBV27, with 13 bases fitting TRBD2. This CDR3 has 15 residues. After removal of 4 bases from V and 6 bases from J, the junction contained 3 bases not matched to a gene. Germline V gene sequence: CDR1 MNHEY, CDR2 SMNVEV (reference sequence). The CDR3 DNA reads as TGTGCCAGCAGTTCTGGGACTAGCGGGGCCAATGAGCAGTTCTTC. Amino acid sequence: CASSSGTSGANEQFF.

CDR3 sequence (DNA): TGTGCCAGTAGTGCGGGCAGCTCCTACGAGCAGTACTTC. Translating gives CASSAGSSYEQYF. The chain combines TRBV19 with TRBJ2-7; perhaps TRBD2 as D (5 bases). Germline loops: CDR1 LNHDA, CDR2 SQIVND (reference sequence). With 5 bases removed from V and 0 bases from J, the gap between germline ends came to 8 bases. The CDR3 covers 13 residues.

This clone showed up just once. This chain joins TRBV19 and TRBJ1-2, with D unresolved. This CDR3 is built from 14 residues. Germline assignment: CDR1 LNHDA and CDR2 SQIVND (reference sequence). V was pared by 9 bases and J by 0 bases, with 14 bases between. CDR3 sequence: CASKFVDTNYGYTF. The CDR3 DNA follows: TGTGCCAGCAAATTCGTTGACACTAACTATGGCTACACCTTC.

This chain joins TRBV4-3 and TRBJ1-5, with 10 bases fitting TRBD1. Germline V gene sequence: CDR1 LGHNA, CDR2 YSLEER. This CDR3 spans 14 amino acids. V shed 4 bases, J shed 5 bases, and the junction held 2 bases outside the gene matches. CDR3 nucleotide sequence: TGCGCCAGCAGCCTAGGACAGGGGGATCAGCCCCAGCATTTT. Its translation is CASSLGQGDQPQHF.

This clone has just a few counts. The J gene is TRBJ1-6, the V gene TRBV6-5; 8 bases align to TRBD1. The CDR3 is made up of 16 amino acids. V lost 2 bases and J lost 5; bases outside the gene matches: 5. Germline V lookup: CDR1 MNHEY, CDR2 SVGAGI. The CDR3 DNA sequence: TGTGCCAGCAGTTACCGTCAGGGGGCTAATAATTCACCCCTCCACTTT. Its protein is CASSYRQGANNSPLHF.

V gene TRBV6-5 combines with J gene TRBJ2-7, with D possibly matching TRBD1 (6 bases). The CDR3 consists of 15 residues. Trimming cost V 6 bases and J 2 bases, with 17 bases left between them. Germline V gene sequence: CDR1 MNHEY, CDR2 SVGAGI. CDR3: CASSPQAGAPYEQYF. DNA of the CDR3: TGTGCCAGCAGCCCCCAGGCAGGGGCCCCCTACGAGCAGTACTTC.

This chain uses TRBV12-2 with TRBJ1-1. TRBV12-2 is a documented pseudogene. The CDR3 length is 13 residues. The CDR3 DNA follows: TGTGCAAGTCGCTTAGCGAGGAACACTGAAGCTTTCTTT. Encoded protein: CASRLARNTEAFF.

The chain is built from TRBV5-6 and TRBJ2-7, with 9 positions matching TRBD1. The V and J ends lost 4 bases and 8 bases, in that order; junction bases with no gene match: 19. Germline CDR1 reads SGHDT; CDR2 reads YYEEEE. This CDR3 is built from 17 residues. CDR3 residues: CASSRRTSGTGIRQQYF. The DNA of the CDR3 is TGTGCCAGCAGCAGAAGGACCTCCGGGACAGGGATCCGCCAGCAGTACTTC.

The chain employs TRBV19 and TRBJ1-1; TRBD1 is a possible D gene (5 bases). The germline V and J ends were trimmed by 8 bases and 1 base, with 20 bases remaining between them. The CDR3 extends over 16 amino acids. Germline-derived CDR1 and CDR2 are LNHDA and SQIVND (reference sequence). The DNA of the CDR3 is TGTGCCAGTCTAACGCCGTGGGGGGGAACGAACACTGAAGCTTTCTTT. Translation gives CASLTPWGGTNTEAFF.

The J gene is TRBJ1-4, the V gene TRBV15; D possibly corresponds to TRBD1 (5 bases). V was cut by 0 bases and J by 5 bases, with 13 bases left in between. The CDR3 consists of 16 residues. The germline CDR1 and CDR2 sequences are LNHNV and YYDKDF (reference sequence). The CDR3 bases are TGTGCCACCAGCAGAGATAGGGACGGATACAATGAAAAACTGTTTTTT. Encoded protein: CATSRDRDGYNEKLFF.

The V and J genes are TRBV4-1 and TRBJ1-2, with no clear D. This CDR3 has 12 amino acids. V was clipped by 4 bases and J by 1 base, with 4 bases between them. Per germline, CDR1 MGHRA and CDR2 YSYEKL. DNA for the CDR3: TGCGCCAGCAGCCGAAATAACTATGGCTACACCTTC. Translating it yields CASSRNNYGYTF.

The chain uses TRBV7-9 and TRBJ1-4; a weak D match, TRBD1 (5 bases). Germline V CDR1 and CDR2: SEHNR, FQNEAQ (reference sequence). Trimming took off 4 bases at V and 4 bases at J, with 10 bases between the two ends. The CDR3 has 14 residues. The CDR3 sequence is CASSYRDGNEKLFF. CDR3 sequence (DNA): TGTGCCAGCAGCTACCGGGACGGTAATGAAAAACTGTTTTTT.